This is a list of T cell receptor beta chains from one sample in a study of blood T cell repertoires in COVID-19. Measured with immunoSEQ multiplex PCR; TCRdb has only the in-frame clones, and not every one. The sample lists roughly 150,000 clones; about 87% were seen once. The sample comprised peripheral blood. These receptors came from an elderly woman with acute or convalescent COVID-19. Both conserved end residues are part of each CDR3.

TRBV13,CASSLGPGGSGNTIYF
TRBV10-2,CASSDSGGGEKLFF
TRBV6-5,CASSFRQGENSPLHF
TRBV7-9,CASSLGGFDSPLHF
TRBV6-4,CASISPPIPNYGYTF
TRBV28,CASPYYEQYF
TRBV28,CASRLNREAFF
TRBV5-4,CASSTGQGWSEAFF
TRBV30,CAGQFGPLRGNQPQHF
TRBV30,CAWSEPRAYGYTF
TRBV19,CASSTWDRGTNTEAFF
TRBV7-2,CASSFQNTEAFF
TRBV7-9,CASSLSSGGSYNEQFF
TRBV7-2,CASSLEYSNEQFF
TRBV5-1,CASRTSTGSAGEQYF
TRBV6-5,CASRAWTGKTGELFF
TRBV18,CASSPPLGQGEDYNEQFF
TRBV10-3,CAISALAGTGELFF
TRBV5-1,CASSLSPSGGYNEQFF
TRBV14,CASSQVQSYGYTF
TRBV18,CASSPDSASTDTQYF
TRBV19,CASSTDRRYSNQPQHF
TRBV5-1,CASSLVQGGNEQFF
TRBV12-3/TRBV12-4,CATSRASNTEAFF
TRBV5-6,CASRLSSYNSPLHF
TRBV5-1,CASSPPGLGEDTQYF
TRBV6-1,CASSEEFRGRGEKLFF
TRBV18,CASSPRGYGYTF
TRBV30,CAWGGGETQYF